This is a list of T cell receptor beta chains from one sample in a study of technical replicates of blood from a handful of donors. Produced via immunoSEQ multiplex PCR; TCRdb's table is partial and in-frame only. The data contain 75,000 to 100,000 clones, around 94% of them seen just once; the ten biggest clones take up around 0.25%. The sequenced sample consisted of T cells isolated from PBMCs. The receptors derive from a human donor in good health. CDR3s leave out the opening cysteine and the closing phenylalanine or tryptophan. A D gene is named only where the DNA matches it firmly.

d_call j_call v_call cdr3_aa
TRBD1 TRBJ2-1 TRBV29-1 SVVDRDLSSYNEQF
TRBD2 TRBJ2-2 TRBV28 ASSLALYREGTGELF
TRBD2 TRBJ2-5 TRBV6-1 ASSEIPSGRTQY
. TRBJ1-2 TRBV6-5 ASSYELDYGYT
TRBD1 TRBJ2-3 TRBV5-6 ASSSGQGSTDTQY
TRBD1 TRBJ2-1 TRBV5-1 ASSWDRAQF
TRBD1 TRBJ2-2 TRBV5-4 ASAGQGNTGELF
TRBD2 TRBJ2-2 TRBV11-2 ASSSMGLAGEGTGELF
. TRBJ2-1 TRBV6-6 ASSYLQGGDEQF
. TRBJ1-1 TRBV5-1 ASSSNGDTEAF
. TRBJ2-1 TRBV27 ASSFSNEQF
. TRBJ2-3 TRBV7-3 ASSATRGAPGDTQY
TRBD1 TRBJ1-1 TRBV5-4 ASSGTGSGTEAF
. TRBJ1-4 TRBV4-2 ASSQGPQEGEKLF
TRBD2 TRBJ2-1 TRBV29-1 SVDPGLETLGF
. TRBJ2-5 TRBV5-4 ASSLGTTQETQY
. TRBJ2-2 TRBV2 ASSSTFGAANTGELF
. TRBJ1-3 TRBV10-3 ASTPGAGNTIY
. TRBJ2-5 TRBV4-2 ASSQTAETQY
. TRBJ2-7 TRBV11-2 ASSLNGVRYEQY
. TRBJ2-3 TRBV7-2 ASSPRLVLSTDTQY
. TRBJ2-5 TRBV21-1 ASSKASGGEQETQY
. TRBJ1-1 TRBV28 ASRLDSEAF
. TRBJ1-1 TRBV7-9 ASSLYPTEAF
. TRBJ1-1 TRBV6-5 ASRPRQNTEAF
. TRBJ2-7 TRBV5-1 ASSLETASYEQY
TRBD1 TRBJ1-5 TRBV9 ASSETGIGNQPQH
. TRBJ2-3 TRBV7-6 ASSFVRESTDTQY
TRBD1 TRBJ1-4 TRBV2 ASSLDRGTSEKLF
. TRBJ1-4 TRBV7-2 ASSLLQANEKLF
TRBD2 TRBJ2-7 TRBV6-5 ASRWTSDGEQY
. TRBJ2-7 TRBV7-9 ASTPATKEQY
TRBD1 TRBJ2-7 TRBV5-4 ASGTGNEQY
TRBD2 TRBJ2-1 TRBV6-6 ASGPSGALDEQF
. TRBJ2-3 TRBV29-1 SVDRGEEDTQY
. TRBJ1-3 TRBV6-1 ASRPNRDGNTIY
. TRBJ2-1 TRBV11-3 ASSQQGSGYNEQF
TRBD1 TRBJ1-2 TRBV4-1 ASSPRTGVIYGYT
TRBD1 TRBJ1-4 TRBV5-8 ASCWGQLNEKLF
. TRBJ1-2 TRBV30 AWSALDYIYGYT
TRBD1 TRBJ1-1 TRBV9 ASSSRTGNTEAF
TRBD2 TRBJ2-5 TRBV7-8 ASSPRTSGGLETQY
. TRBJ1-2 TRBV7-9 ASFLFQTRQLYGYT
TRBD1 TRBJ2-7 TRBV27 ASRLQGEYEQY
. TRBJ1-1 TRBV2 ASSGGTKAF
. TRBJ1-5 TRBV21-1 ASSPHRRRLGNQPQH
. TRBJ2-2 TRBV27 ASEGANTGELF
TRBD2 TRBJ2-7 TRBV6-5 ASSYEVAGAYEQY
TRBD2 TRBJ2-3 TRBV6-5 ASSSGRLENTQY
. TRBJ1-5 TRBV28 ASSFEDGGHQPQH
TRBD1 TRBJ1-4 TRBV27 ASSSTGFREKLF
. TRBJ2-7 TRBV2 ASRGAYYEQY
. TRBJ2-1 TRBV5-8 ASSLRRSLDNEQF
TRBD2 TRBJ2-5 TRBV5-1 ASRLVASGEHETQY
. TRBJ2-1 TRBV29-1 SVDNNEQF
TRBD2 TRBJ2-1 TRBV29-1 SAPGRLAESASYNEQF
. TRBJ1-5 TRBV7-8 ASSLEFTVRTGQPQH
TRBD2 TRBJ2-7 TRBV27 ASSFATSGSNEQY